The sequence of this T cell receptor (beta chain) was determined in a study of control samples from healthy donors and cancer patients. The CDR3 loop spans 13 amino acids. Trimming cost V 2 bases and J 0 bases, with 3 bases left between them. The germline V gene encodes CDR1 SGDLS and CDR2 YYNGEE. The repertoire was sequenced with immunoSEQ multiplex PCR; TCRdb's copy has only in-frame clones and lacks some. Of approximately 230,000 clones in the sample, approximately 80% were seen once. The source of this sequence is a woman aged 55 to 70 with lung cancer. What was sequenced was PBMCs. The chain employs TRBV9 and TRBJ1-3; D remains unclear. In DNA form, the CDR3 reads TGTGCCAGCAGCGTTGACTCTGGAAACACCATATATTTT. Its translation is CASSVDSGNTIYF.